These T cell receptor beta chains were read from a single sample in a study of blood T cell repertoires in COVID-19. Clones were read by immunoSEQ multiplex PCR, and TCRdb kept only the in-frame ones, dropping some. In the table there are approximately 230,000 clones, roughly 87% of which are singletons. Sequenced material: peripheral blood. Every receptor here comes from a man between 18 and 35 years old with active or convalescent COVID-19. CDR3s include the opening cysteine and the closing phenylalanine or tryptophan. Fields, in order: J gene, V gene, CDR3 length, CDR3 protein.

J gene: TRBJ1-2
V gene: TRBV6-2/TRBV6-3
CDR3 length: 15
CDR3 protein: CASSYSRGGFYGYTF

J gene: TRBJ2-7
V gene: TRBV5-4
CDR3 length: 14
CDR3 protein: CASSFIGRGYEQYF

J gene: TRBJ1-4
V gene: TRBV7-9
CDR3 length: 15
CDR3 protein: CASSGGDLSVEKLFF

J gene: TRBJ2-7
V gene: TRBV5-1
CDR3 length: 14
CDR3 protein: CASSLGDSTGEQYF

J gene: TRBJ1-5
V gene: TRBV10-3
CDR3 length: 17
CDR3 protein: CAISEGVGEGNNQPQHF

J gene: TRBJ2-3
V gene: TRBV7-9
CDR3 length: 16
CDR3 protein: CASSSGSGRGTDTQYF

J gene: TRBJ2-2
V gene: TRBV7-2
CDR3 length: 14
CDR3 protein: CASSLNPPTGELFF

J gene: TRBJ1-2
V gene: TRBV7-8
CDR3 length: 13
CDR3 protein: CASSPGTVYGYTF

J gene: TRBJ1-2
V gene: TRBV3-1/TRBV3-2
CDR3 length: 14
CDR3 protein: CASSPGQGFDRYTF

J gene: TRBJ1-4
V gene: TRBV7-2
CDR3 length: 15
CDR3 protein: CASSLVGGPNEKLFF

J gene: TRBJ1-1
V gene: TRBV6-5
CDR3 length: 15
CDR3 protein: CASSYGAFPGAEAFF

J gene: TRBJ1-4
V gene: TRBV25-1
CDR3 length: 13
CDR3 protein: CASSGQYGEKLFF

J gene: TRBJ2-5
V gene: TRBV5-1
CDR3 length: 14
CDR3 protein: CASSPGLASETQYF

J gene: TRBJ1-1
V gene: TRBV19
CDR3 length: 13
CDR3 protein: CASSMGQNTEAFF

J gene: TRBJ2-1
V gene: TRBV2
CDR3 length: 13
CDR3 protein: CANATSGSDEQFF

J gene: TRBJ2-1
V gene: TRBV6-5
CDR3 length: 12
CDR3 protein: CASSLQGDEQFF

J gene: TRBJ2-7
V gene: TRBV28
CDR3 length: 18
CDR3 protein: CASSFMYLDDRESYEQYF

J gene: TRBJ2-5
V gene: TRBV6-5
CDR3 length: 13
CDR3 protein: CASSYPDQETQYF

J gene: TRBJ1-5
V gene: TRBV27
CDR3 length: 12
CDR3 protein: CASSLNGQPQHF

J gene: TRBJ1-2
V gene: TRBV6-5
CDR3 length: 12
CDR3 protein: CASKTGMDGYTF